A selection of T cell receptor beta chains follows, all from one sample in a study of T cells in Graves' hyperthyroidism and ophthalmopathy. TCRdb independently ran MiXCR on the multiplex PCR reads; one entry per CDR3 protein. Found here are 280,000 or so distinct CDR3 sequences, less than 30% of them singletons; the top ten hold more than 25%. Input material: blood. These receptors all come from a man between 35 and 55 years old with Graves' hyperthyroidism that later progressed to Graves' ophthalmopathy. The CDR3 runs from the conserved cysteine through the conserved F or W. The D gene is left open where the match is weak. Size values are once, few and many counts, or a class for expanded clones, and some rows have none.

many TRBJ2-1 TRBD2 TRBV20-1 CSARGLAHEQFF TGCAGTGCTAGAGGACTAGCCCATGAGCAGTTCTTC
NA TRBJ1-5 NA TRBV28 CASSPDGFGNQPQHF TGTGCCAGCAGTCCAGACGGGTTTGGCAATCAGCCCCAGCATTTT
many TRBJ2-2 TRBD2 TRBV6-4 CASRTNTGTSVLGELFF TGTGCCAGCAGGACGAATACCGGGACTAGCGTCTTAGGGGAGCTGTTTTTT
NA TRBJ2-5 TRBD1 TRBV12-3/TRBV12-4 CASSLVQGLGQETQYF TGTGCCAGCAGTTTAGTACAGGGGTTGGGGCAAGAGACCCAGTACTTC
many TRBJ2-7 TRBD1 TRBV20-1 CSAPRTGDYEQYF TGCAGTGCCCCTCGGACAGGCGACTACGAGCAGTACTTC
NA TRBJ2-5 TRBD2 TRBV10-1 CASSETSGLSSETQYF TGCGCCAGCAGTGAGACTTCGGGACTATCTTCGGAGACCCAGTACTTC
many TRBJ2-2 TRBD1 TRBV5-1 CASSPDREAGELFF TGCGCCAGCAGCCCGGACAGGGAGGCCGGGGAGCTGTTTTTT
NA TRBJ1-3 NA TRBV10-1 CASSESRGILGNTIYF TGCGCCAGCAGTGAGTCTCGCGGTATCCTTGGAAACACCATATATTTT
NA TRBJ1-2 NA TRBV6-2/TRBV6-3 CASSYGPGYGYTF TGTGCCAGCAGTTATGGGCCAGGGTATGGCTACACCTTC
few TRBJ2-5 NA TRBV29-1 CSSGKQETQYF TGCAGCTCCGGGAAACAAGAGACCCAGTACTTC
few TRBJ2-5 TRBD2 TRBV5-1 CASNLGSGRLLQETQYF TGCGCCAGCAACTTGGGTAGCGGGAGGCTACTCCAAGAGACCCAGTACTTC
NA TRBJ1-2 NA TRBV6-2/TRBV6-3 CASLSISHRSYGVYGYTF TGTGCCAGCCTCTCTATCTCCCATAGGAGTTACGGGGTTTATGGCTACACCTTC
many TRBJ1-2 NA TRBV11-1 CASSLGEGVSVYGYTF TGTGCCAGCAGCTTAGGAGAGGGTGTAAGCGTGTATGGCTACACCTTC
NA TRBJ2-7 TRBD1 TRBV7-8 CASSLGGTGGHYEQYF TGTGCCAGCAGCTTAGGAGGGACAGGAGGACACTACGAGCAGTACTTC
many TRBJ1-5 NA TRBV4-2 CASSQKPRTDNQPQHF TGTGCCAGCAGCCAAAAACCACGGACAGATAATCAGCCCCAGCATTTT
NA TRBJ1-2 NA TRBV28 CAIQRGRGSRNYGYTF TGTGCCATCCAAAGGGGCAGGGGAAGTAGGAACTATGGCTACACCTTC
NA TRBJ2-5 NA TRBV5-1 CASSTGLMPETQYF TGCGCCAGCAGCACCGGGCTGATGCCGGAGACCCAGTACTTC
NA TRBJ2-1 NA TRBV5-1 CASSLAPERYNEQFF TGCGCCAGCAGCTTGGCCCCCGAGAGGTACAATGAGCAGTTCTTC
NA TRBJ2-5 TRBD1 TRBV24-1 CATSDRGTGAVQETQYF TGTGCCACCAGTGATCGGGGGACAGGGGCAGTACAAGAGACCCAGTACTTC
many TRBJ1-2 NA TRBV5-1 CASSLYPGPNYGYTF TGCGCCAGCAGCTTGTATCCAGGCCCAAACTATGGCTACACCTTC
few TRBJ2-7 NA TRBV6-5 CASSYSAVSSYEQYF TGTGCCAGCAGTTACTCGGCCGTCAGCTCCTACGAGCAGTACTTC
NA TRBJ2-5 NA TRBV27 CASSSRVQETQYF TGTGCCAGCAGTTCCAGGGTGCAGGAGACCCAGTACTTC
many TRBJ1-2 NA TRBV2 CASSGGGPGYTF TGTGCCAGCAGTGGGGGAGGGCCTGGCTACACCTTC
many TRBJ1-6 NA TRBV27 CASSLLPRDHWNSPLHF TGTGCCAGCAGTTTACTACCGAGGGATCATTGGAATTCACCCCTCCACTTT
many TRBJ2-5 NA TRBV27 CASSSVGPETQYF TGTGCCAGCAGTTCGGTGGGGCCGGAGACCCAGTACTTC
few TRBJ1-1 NA TRBV3-1 CASSQEWGRPEAFF TGTGCCAGCAGCCAAGAGTGGGGGCGGCCCGAAGCTTTCTTT
many TRBJ2-7 NA TRBV20-1 CSARRYSSYEQYF TGCAGTGCTAGGCGGTACAGCTCCTACGAGCAGTACTTC
many TRBJ1-6 TRBD1 TRBV5-1 CASSQTGQGNSPLHF TGCGCCAGCAGCCAGACAGGGCAGGGTAATTCACCCCTCCACTTT